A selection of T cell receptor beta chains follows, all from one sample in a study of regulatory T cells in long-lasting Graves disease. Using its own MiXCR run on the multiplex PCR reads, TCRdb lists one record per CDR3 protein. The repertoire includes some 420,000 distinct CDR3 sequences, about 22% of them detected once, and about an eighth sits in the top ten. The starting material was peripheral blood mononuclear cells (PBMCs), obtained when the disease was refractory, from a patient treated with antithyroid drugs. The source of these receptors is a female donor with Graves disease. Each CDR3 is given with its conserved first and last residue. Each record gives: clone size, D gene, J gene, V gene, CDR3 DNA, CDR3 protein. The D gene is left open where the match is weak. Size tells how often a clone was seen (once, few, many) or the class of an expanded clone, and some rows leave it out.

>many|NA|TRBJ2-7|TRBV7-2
TGTGCCAGCAGCCGGACCTACGAGCAGTACTTC
CASSRTYEQYF
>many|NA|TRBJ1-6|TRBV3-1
TGTGCCAGCAGGAAACAGGAGGCGATTTCACCCCTCCACTTT
CASRKQEAISPLHF
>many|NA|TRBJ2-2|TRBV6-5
TGTGCCAGCAGTTACTCGGCCGGGGAGCTGTTTTTT
CASSYSAGELFF
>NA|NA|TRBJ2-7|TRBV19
TGTGCCAGTAGTTTGTACAGGGCCGCGAGGCAGTACTTC
CASSLYRAARQYF
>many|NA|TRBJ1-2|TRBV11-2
TGTGCCAGCAGCTCAGTGGGTGCCTATGGCTACACCTTC
CASSSVGAYGYTF
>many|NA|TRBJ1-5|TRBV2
TGTGCCAGCAGTGATGGCACTCGCAATCAGCCCCAGCATTTT
CASSDGTRNQPQHF
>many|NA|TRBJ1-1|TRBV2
TGTGCCAGCAGTGAATTTCTGCTTGAAGCTTTCTTT
CASSEFLLEAFF
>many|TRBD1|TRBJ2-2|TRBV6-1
TGTGCCAGCAGTGACCGACAGGGAACCGGGGAGCTGTTTTTT
CASSDRQGTGELFF
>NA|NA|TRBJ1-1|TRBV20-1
TGCAGTGCCCCGGGGTGGGGGATTGCTGAAGCTTTCTTT
CSAPGWGIAEAFF
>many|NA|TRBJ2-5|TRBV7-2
TGTGCCAGCACCTTGGGAAACGGGGGACCCCAAGAGACCCAGTACTTC
CASTLGNGGPQETQYF
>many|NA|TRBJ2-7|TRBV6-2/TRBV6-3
TGTGCCAGCAGTTACCCCACCCCAGGGGGGTCCTACGAGCAGTACTTC
CASSYPTPGGSYEQYF
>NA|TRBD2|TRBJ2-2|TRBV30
TGTGCCTGGACTAGCGGGAGAGGGGAGCTGTTTTTT
CAWTSGRGELFF
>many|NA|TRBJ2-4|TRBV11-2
TGTGCCAGCAGCTTAGATACGGGAGAGGGAAACATTCAGTACTTC
CASSLDTGEGNIQYF
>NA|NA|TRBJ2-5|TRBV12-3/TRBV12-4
TGTGCCAGCAGTTTAGCGGTGGCGGCGGATCAACAAGAGACCCAGTACTTC
CASSLAVAADQQETQYF
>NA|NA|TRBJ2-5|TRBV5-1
TGCGCCAGCAGCGGAACCAGTCTGTTTGGGGAGACCCAGTACTTC
CASSGTSLFGETQYF
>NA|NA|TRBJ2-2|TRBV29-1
TGCAGCGTTCGGGGGTTCGGGGGATCAGGGGAGCTGTTTTTT
CSVRGFGGSGELFF
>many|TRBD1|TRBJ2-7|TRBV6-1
TGTGCCAGCAGTAGGGACAGGGGCCACGAGCAGTACTTC
CASSRDRGHEQYF
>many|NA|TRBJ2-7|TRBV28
TGTGCCAGCAGTGGCCCGGGGTCAGGGTACTTATCCTACGAGCAGTACTTC
CASSGPGSGYLSYEQYF
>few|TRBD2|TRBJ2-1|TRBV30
TGTGCCTTTCACAGACGGACTAGCGGCTACAATGAGCAGTTCTTC
CAFHRRTSGYNEQFF
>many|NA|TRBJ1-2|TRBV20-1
TGCAGTGCTATCGGGAAGGATGGCTACACCTTC
CSAIGKDGYTF
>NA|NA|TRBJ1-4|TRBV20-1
TGCAGTGCTTTGGCCAGGGAGGGTGAAAAACTGTTTTTT
CSALAREGEKLFF
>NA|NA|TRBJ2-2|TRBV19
TGTGCCAGTACCTCCCCGGGCAGGGGGAACACCGGGGAGCTGTTTTTT
CASTSPGRGNTGELFF
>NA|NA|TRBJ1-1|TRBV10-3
TGTGCCATCAGTGAGCCGGGGATGAACACTGAAGCTTTCTTT
CAISEPGMNTEAFF
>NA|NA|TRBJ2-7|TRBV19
TGTGCCAGTAGTTCTCCCCGGGACGGGGAATACGAGCAGTACTTC
CASSSPRDGEYEQYF
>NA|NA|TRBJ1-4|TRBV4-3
TGCGCCAGCAGCCAAGTGAACCTATCTAATGAAAAACTGTTTTTT
CASSQVNLSNEKLFF
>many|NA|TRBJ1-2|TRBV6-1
TGTGCCAGCAGTAGAGCCGGGACATTCTATGGCTACACCTTC
CASSRAGTFYGYTF
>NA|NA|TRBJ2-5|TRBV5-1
TGCGCCAGCAGCTTGTCGGGGGCTGGAGAGACCCAGTACTTC
CASSLSGAGETQYF
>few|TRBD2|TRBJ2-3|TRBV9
TGTGCCAGCAGCCCCCCCGGACTAGCGGGTCAAGATACGCAGTATTTT
CASSPPGLAGQDTQYF
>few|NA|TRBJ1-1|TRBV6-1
TGTGCCAGCACAAGGAAGATGAACACTGAAGCTTTCTTT
CASTRKMNTEAFF